This TCR beta chain came from a study of blood T cell repertoires in COVID-19 (dated by TCRdb to the early 2020s). About the investigation overall: Samples from collaborators originated in the United States, Italy and Spain and spanned both the acute and convalescent phases of COVID-19. The samples were drawn from the first 160 participants of the ongoing ImmuneRACE study and from under 1,500 subjects provided by 6 global collaborators. The repertoires were released in a freely available public database intended as a resource for research on the immune response to SARS-CoV-2. The material from the prospective study consisted of cDNA or gDNA derived from T cells, B-cell-depleted T cells, or PBMCs. Subjects who had been exposed to COVID-19, were actively infected with it, or had recovered from it provided the deeply sampled blood TCRbeta repertoires that made up the dataset. Where HLA class I and class II types were available, the types were taken from metadata supplied by the sample provider, not from assay-based typing. The sample metadata nearly always contained a de-identified subject ID, COVID-19 status, age in years and sex.

Paper-wide results and their limitations: How much clinical and demographic metadata was included differed by source and by participant, and the metadata was provided uncurated.

The immunoSEQ Assay, a bias-controlled multiplex PCR, was used to amplify TCRbeta CDR3 regions from genomic DNA. From the authors' description of their analysis: The number of nucleated cells in each sample was estimated from the amplification of reference gene primers within the assay. Sequence reads were collapsed and filtered to measure the absolute abundance of every unique TCRbeta CDR3 rearrangement. Productive Simpson clonality was computed per sample as the square root of Simpson's diversity index over productive rearrangements. The clones in this table, taken by TCRdb from immuneACCESS, are in-frame only. Not every clone is retained; where verified, under half of the shortfall comes from an unresolved V gene, and the cause of the rest is unknown. V and J calls and clone size are as listed in that table; D and trimming were resolved from the DNA. This sample comprises over 350,000 clones, 75% to 90% of them detected only once. More than 1.4% of the sample is in the top ten clones.

Collaborating institutions collected whole blood in K2EDTA tubes following their own protocols. Collaborator samples were shipped for TCRbeta analysis as frozen whole blood, isolated PBMCs, or DNA extracted from either sample type. A remark on this clone: No antigen is known for it. The sample holds no much larger clone one base away, and base qualities are not on file.

The CDR3 numbers 16 residues from cysteine through phenylalanine. The entry retains the CDR3 DNA only, 48 bases that are in frame from base 1. Looking up the germline V gene yields CDR1 MGHRA and CDR2 YSYEKL. Deletion took 1 base off V and 3 bases off J, with a span of 16 bases between the germline ends. The sequenced material came from peripheral blood. This TCR was recovered from a woman aged 25 to 39 with active or convalescent COVID-19. The chain is encoded by TRBV4-1 joined to TRBJ2-7; the D gene is unclear. DNA sequence: TGCGCCAGCAGCCAAGCGATGTCAGGAATGGTCTACGAGCAGTACTTC. It translates to CASSQAMSGMVYEQYF.